The 19 T cell receptor beta chains given below trace back to one sample, sequenced in a study of shared clonotypes between healthy human individuals. TCRdb keeps only in-frame clones here, not all; method: immunoSEQ multiplex PCR. The repertoire holds over a million clones, with around 75% as singletons. Sequencing was performed on memory CD4+ T cells sorted from blood. Noted subset: CD45RA-negative fraction. All receptors come from a man aged 18 to 29 in good health.

The chain is built from TRBV5-4 and TRBJ1-4; 7 positions agree with TRBD1. J was trimmed by 7 bases and V by 4 bases; bases with no gene match: 4. The CDR3 has 13 residues. From germline, CDR1 is SGHNT and CDR2 YYREEE (reference sequence). DNA for the CDR3: TGTGCCAGCAGCCCTGGGACAGTTGAAAAACTGTTTTTT. As protein: CASSPGTVEKLFF.

This chain connects TRBV9 to TRBJ2-3, with 7 bases lining up with TRBD2. Germline V CDR1 and CDR2: SGDLS, YYNGEE. This CDR3 has 15 amino acids. Trimming at V came to 4 bases and at J to 2 bases, leaving 7 bases not matched to a gene. The CDR3, as DNA: TGTGCCAGCAGCCCCTCCGGGACTACCACAGATACGCAGTATTTT. Translating gives CASSPSGTTTDTQYF.

CDR3 amino acids: CASSLVGERYEQYF. The CDR3 coding sequence is TGCGCCAGCAGCTTGGTAGGGGAACGCTACGAGCAGTACTTC. The chain recombines TRBV5-1 with TRBJ2-7; a possible D gene is TRBD1 (5 bases). The germline V gene encodes CDR1 SGHRS and CDR2 YFSETQ. CDR3 size: 14 residues. Trimming shortened V by 0 bases and J by 3 bases, and 10 bases separated the two germline ends.

Only one count was recorded for this clone. The chain carries TRBV7-3 and TRBJ2-3; 9 bases align to TRBD2. CDR1 and CDR2 (germline): SGHTA, FQGTGA. V shed 5 bases and J 0 bases; nucleotides not matched to a gene: 6. The CDR3 loop spans 16 amino acids. The chain's CDR3 is CASSPLAGGSTDTQYF. The CDR3 nucleotides read TGTGCCAGCAGCCCGTTGGCGGGGGGGAGCACAGATACGCAGTATTTT. Based on the CDR3 plus reference TRBV7-3 and TRBJ2-3, the full variable domain is GAGVSQTPSNKVTEKGKYVELRCDPISGHTALYWYRQSLGQGPEFLIYFQGTGAADDSGLPNDRFFAVRPEGSVSTLKIQRTERGDSAVYLCASSPLAGGSTDTQYFGPGTRLTVL.

The chain has TRBV5-1 and TRBJ2-7; D unclear. V was shortened by 2 bases and J by 3 bases, with 9 bases between the two germline ends. The CDR3 contains 13 residues. The germline gives CDR1 SGHRS, CDR2 YFSETQ. The CDR3 DNA follows: TGCGCCAGCAGCTTTGAGACTTTCTACGAGCAGTACTTC. It encodes CASSFETFYEQYF.

This clone was picked up many times. V gene TRBV6-6 combines with J gene TRBJ2-1; D may be TRBD2 (5 bases). Trimming removed 7 bases at V and 8 bases at J, with 18 bases between. Germline CDR1 is MNHNY and CDR2 is SVGAGI (reference sequence). The CDR3 has 14 residues. The CDR3 DNA is TGTGCCAGCAAGTTGAGGGAATGGTGGGATGAGCAGTTCTTC. Translation: CASKLREWWDEQFF.

The chain couples TRBV7-2 to TRBJ2-7; TRBD2 matches 9 bases. The CDR3 is 15 residues long. J gave up 6 bases and V 0 bases, and 6 bases lay outside the gene matches. Germline CDR1 reads SGHTA; CDR2 reads FQGNSA. CDR3 amino acids: CASSLAPGREGEQYF. In DNA form, the CDR3 reads TGTGCCAGCAGCTTAGCCCCTGGGCGGGAGGGCGAGCAGTACTTC.

A few counts support this clone. The V and J genes are TRBV4-1 and TRBJ1-2; D gene unclear. The CDR3 totals 15 residues. V was shortened by 1 base and J by 8 bases, with 17 bases between the two germline ends. CDR1 and CDR2 from the germline V gene are MGHRA and YSYEKL. CDR3 loop: CASSQAGNGAGGYTF. The CDR3 region has the DNA TGCGCCAGCAGCCAAGCGGGAAACGGCGCCGGAGGCTACACCTTC.

The chain couples TRBV7-8 to TRBJ2-1; D is undetermined. V lost 5 bases and J 6 bases, leaving 8 bases between the germline ends. The CDR3 has 12 amino acids. CDR1 is SGHVS and CDR2 is FQNEAQ in the germline V gene. This CDR3 is CASSETLNEQFF. The CDR3 nucleotides are TGTGCCAGCAGCGAGACCCTCAATGAGCAGTTCTTC.

The rearrangement joins TRBV19 to TRBJ1-1, with D perhaps matching TRBD1 (5 bases). CDR1 and CDR2 (germline): LNHDA, SQIVND (reference sequence). V gave up 6 bases and J gave up 4 bases, with 24 bases separating them. The CDR3 is 17 residues long. The DNA for the CDR3 is TGTGCCAGTAGATTGAGTGGGGACCTTCTCGTTGCCACTGAAGCTTTCTTT. It yields the protein CASRLSGDLLVATEAFF.

The chain couples TRBV19 to TRBJ1-4; 10 positions agree with TRBD1. The CDR3 spans 13 residues. Germline trimming cut 4 bases from V and 10 bases from J; bases unmatched to any gene: 3. Per the germline V gene, CDR1 is LNHDA and CDR2 is SQIVND (reference sequence). The CDR3 coding sequence is TGTGCCAGTAGTACGAGGGACAGGGGAAAACTGTTTTTT. It is translated as CASSTRDRGKLFF.

The chain combines TRBV5-4 with TRBJ1-3; D gene ambiguous. Germline CDR1 is SGHNT and CDR2 is YYREEE (reference sequence). The CDR3 loop spans 13 amino acids. Trimming stripped 4 bases from V and 4 bases from J, with 9 bases between. CDR3 amino acids: CASSLDGGNTIYF. The CDR3 DNA reads TGTGCCAGCAGCCTGGACGGGGGAAACACCATATATTTT. Using reference TRBV5-4 and TRBJ1-3 for the parts outside the CDR3, the full variable domain is ETGVTQSPTHLIKTRGQQVTLRCSSQSGHNTVSWYQQALGQGPQFIFQYYREEENGRGNFPPRFSGLQFPNYSSELNVNALELDDSALYLCASSLDGGNTIYFGEGSWLTVV.

V usage is TRBV10-3 and J usage is TRBJ1-4; 8 nucleotides line up with TRBD1. The trim removed 10 bases at V and 2 bases at J, leaving 12 bases unmatched. The CDR3 is made up of 16 amino acids. In germline, CDR1 is ENHRY, CDR2 SYGVKD. This chain's CDR3 is CATTSGQATTNEKLFF. DNA of the CDR3: TGTGCCACCACCTCGGGACAGGCGACTACTAATGAAAAACTGTTTTTT.

The V call is TRBV18, the J call TRBJ2-7; 9 bases align to TRBD2. Trimming took 5 bases from V and 6 from J; bases not matched to a gene: 14. This CDR3 has 16 residues. CDR1 and CDR2 (germline): KGHSH, LQKENI. CDR3 in DNA: TGTGCCAGCTCATTTTCGCTAGCGGGATTAAACAGCGAGCAGTACTTC. It codes for CASSFSLAGLNSEQYF.

The CDR3 DNA reads as TGCGCCAGCAGCTCGGGACAGTTGGGTGAGCAGTACTTC. This sequence encodes CASSSGQLGEQYF. The rearrangement joins TRBV5-1 to TRBJ2-7, with TRBD1 matching 7 bases. CDR1 is SGHRS and CDR2 is YFSETQ in the germline V gene. CDR3 length: 13 residues. With V trimmed by 3 bases and J by 7 bases, 7 bases remained unmatched.

The chain joins TRBV6-1 to TRBJ1-5; the match to TRBD1 covers 7 bases. This CDR3 region has 18 residues. The V gene's germline CDR1 is MNHNS and CDR2 SASEGT. V was pared by 4 bases and J by 2 bases, with 14 bases of the junction left unmatched. The CDR3 sequence: CASSGAGGSFFRNQPQHF. The CDR3 nucleotides are TGTGCCAGCAGTGGGGCAGGGGGATCCTTTTTCCGCAATCAGCCCCAGCATTTT.

The chain is built from TRBV4-1 and TRBJ2-3, with TRBD1 identical over 7 bases. This CDR3 is 15 amino acids long. The V gene end was trimmed by 5 bases and the J gene end by 3 bases; junction bases not matched to a gene: 8. Germline-derived CDR1 and CDR2 are MGHRA and YSYEKL. In nucleotides, the CDR3 is TGCGCCAGCAGCGAAAGGACAGGTAGAACAGATACGCAGTATTTT. Translation gives CASSERTGRTDTQYF.

This clone has only a few counts. This chain joins TRBV7-2 and TRBJ2-7; D possibly corresponds to TRBD1 (6 bases). CDR3 length: 13 amino acids. Germline V gene data show CDR1 as SGHTA and CDR2 as FQGNSA. Deletions cut 1 base from V and 6 bases from J, with 10 bases between. For the CDR3, the DNA is TGTGCCAGCAGCTTAGGAACAGGGAGCGAGCAGTACTTC. This encodes CASSLGTGSEQYF.

This clone appeared once. This chain uses TRBV27 with TRBJ1-6; D gene ambiguous. This CDR3 contains 13 residues. V was shortened by 4 bases and J by 9 bases, with 10 bases between the two germline ends. Germline V gives CDR1 MNHEY, CDR2 SMNVEV (reference sequence). In DNA form, the CDR3 reads TGTGCCAGCAGTTCCGGGCTCACTTCACCCCTCCACTTT. This gives the protein CASSSGLTSPLHF.